This T cell receptor beta chain emerged from a study of graft-versus-host responses after intestinal transplantation (dated by TCRdb to 2020 to 2023). Broadly, across the study: Recipients received multivisceral, liver-intestinal, or isolated intestinal transplants. Alloreactive clones were identified by sequencing pre-transplant mixed lymphocyte reaction products and comparing them with unstimulated pre-transplant donor and recipient T cells. Every recipient was given anti-thymocyte globulin induction, followed by 2 to 3 years of maintenance tacrolimus and steroids. Graft-versus-host and host-versus-graft alloreactive T cell clones were tracked in the graft, circulation and bone marrow after intestinal transplantation using bulk TCR-beta CDR3 sequencing. Of the approximately 25 intestinal transplant recipients enrolled in the cohort, one of whom was a retransplant, a few patients without pretransplant specimens were excluded. Donor T cell macrochimerism was defined as a peak of at least 4% donor T cells among recipient peripheral blood mononuclear cells. Rather than going through the commercial service, samples from a few later patients were sequenced in-house on an Illumina MiSeq and processed with MiXCR.

Here is what the overall study found, with its caveats: GvH clones were detected in recipient bone marrow, and some appeared earlier in ileal mucosa or blood, consistent with an intestinal mucosal origin. In the allografts of patients with donor T cell macrochimerism, GvH to HvG T cell clonal ratios were high. Early after transplant, peak levels of circulating GvH clones were associated with declines in HvG clones. The conclusions were limited by the relatively low number and heterogeneity of the intestinal transplant patients.

Library prep was done by the immunoSEQ multiplex PCR assay. In most patients, genomic DNA was isolated using the Qiagen DNeasy Blood and Tissue Kit and sent frozen to Adaptive Biotechnologies for TCR sequencing. Adaptive Biotechnologies carried out high-throughput TCR-beta CDR3 sequencing of genomic DNA for most patients. The authors processed their data as follows. Adaptive's ImmunoSEQ software was the source of the TCR sequencing data for roughly 19 patients, while a few other patients were processed with MiXCR and VDJtools. To correct CD4 versus CD8 sorting errors, any sequence found in both subsets at a frequency ratio below 5:1 was removed. CDR3 nucleotide sequences shared by donor and recipient were removed because the origin of these sequences could not be assigned. At least 2-fold expansion over unstimulated cells and a minimum CFSE-low frequency of 0.002% (template counts) or 0.001% (read counts) were required for clones to be classified as alloreactive. Mappable clones were those detected in sequenced pre-transplant spleen, lymph node, or MLR CFSE-low populations of the donor or recipient. Cumulative frequency of alloreactive clones was calculated as a percentage of all sequences weighted by copy number. Sourced from immuneACCESS, this table was stored by TCRdb with only in-frame sequences that have V and J called. A share of the clones is absent; for the studies checked, an unresolved V gene accounts for under half, and the remainder has no known explanation. V and J calls and clone size follow that table, whereas D and trimming were derived from the DNA. In this sample the table shows 7,000 or so clones, about 24% of which occur a single time. The ten largest clones add up to 6% to 7% of the sample.

Taken with the paper, the label for time point translates to: cells obtained before transplantation from donor or recipient. In the mixed lymphocyte reactions, about 200,000 CFSE-labeled pre-transplant responders were plated with about 200,000 irradiated violet-dye-labeled stimulators and cultured for approximately 6 days. Proliferating CD3+CD4+CFSE-low and CD3+CD8+CFSE-low responder cells were FACS-sorted on a BD Influx sorter after the mixed lymphocyte reaction. In its sample, this clone was seen once. No base quality values were provided; no much bigger clone lies one nucleotide off. Measured from the cysteine to the phenylalanine, the CDR3 is 15 residues long. Only the CDR3 part of the read is kept: 45 bases, read in frame from the first base. The germline V gene encodes CDR1 LGHNA and CDR2 YNFKEQ. Germline trimming: 5 bases from V, 0 bases from J; junction bases outside gene matches: 7.

The rearranged chain carries TRBV4-2 and TRBJ2-7, and 7 junction bases match TRBD1. The source was alloreactive CD8+ T cells from a mixed lymphocyte reaction culture, collected before transplantation. The cell subset or site label here, explained by the study, means: CFSE-low proliferating T cells sorted from roughly 6-day pre-transplant mixed lymphocyte reaction (GvH or HvG direction). The sequence derives from a human patient who was an organ donor for intestinal transplantation. The CDR3 region has the sequence CASSLGHRGSYEQYF. Here is the DNA: TGTGCCAGCAGCTTAGGGCACAGGGGCTCCTACGAGCAGTACTTC.